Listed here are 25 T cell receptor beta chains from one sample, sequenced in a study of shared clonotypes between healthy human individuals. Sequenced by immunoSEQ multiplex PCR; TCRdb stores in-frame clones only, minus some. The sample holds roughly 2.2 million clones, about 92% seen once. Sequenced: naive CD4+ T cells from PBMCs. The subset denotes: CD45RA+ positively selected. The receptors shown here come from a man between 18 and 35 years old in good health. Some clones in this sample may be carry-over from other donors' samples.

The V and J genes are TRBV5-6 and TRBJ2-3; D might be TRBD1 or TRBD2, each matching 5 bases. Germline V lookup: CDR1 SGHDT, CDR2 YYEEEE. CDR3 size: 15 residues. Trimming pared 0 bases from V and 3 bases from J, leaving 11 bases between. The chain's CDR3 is CASSLGGARTDTQYF. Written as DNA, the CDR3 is TGTGCCAGCAGCTTGGGAGGGGCGAGGACAGATACGCAGTATTTT.

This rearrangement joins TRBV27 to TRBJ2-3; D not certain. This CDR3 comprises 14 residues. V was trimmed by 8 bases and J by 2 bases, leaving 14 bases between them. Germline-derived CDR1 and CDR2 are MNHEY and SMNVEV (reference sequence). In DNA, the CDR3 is TGTGCCAGCGGGGTCCCTTCATACACAGATACGCAGTATTTT. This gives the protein CASGVPSYTDTQYF.

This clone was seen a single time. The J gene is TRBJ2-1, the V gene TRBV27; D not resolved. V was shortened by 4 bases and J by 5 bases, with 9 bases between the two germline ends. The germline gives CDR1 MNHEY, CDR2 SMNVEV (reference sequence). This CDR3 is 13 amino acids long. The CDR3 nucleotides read TGTGCCAGCAGTTCACCCTACGACAATGAGCAGTTCTTC. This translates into CASSSPYDNEQFF.

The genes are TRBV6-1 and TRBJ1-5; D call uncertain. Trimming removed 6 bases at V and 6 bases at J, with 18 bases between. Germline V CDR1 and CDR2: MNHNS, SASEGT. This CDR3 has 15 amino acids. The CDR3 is CASRDPRGNSQPQHF. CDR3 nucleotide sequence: TGTGCCAGCAGGGATCCCCGCGGGAATAGTCAGCCCCAGCATTTT.

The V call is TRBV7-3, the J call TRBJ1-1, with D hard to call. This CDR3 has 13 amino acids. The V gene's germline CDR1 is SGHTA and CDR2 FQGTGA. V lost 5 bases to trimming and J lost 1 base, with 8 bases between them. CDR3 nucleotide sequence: TGTGCCAGCAGCCCTTACACGAACACTGAAGCTTTCTTT. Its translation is CASSPYTNTEAFF.

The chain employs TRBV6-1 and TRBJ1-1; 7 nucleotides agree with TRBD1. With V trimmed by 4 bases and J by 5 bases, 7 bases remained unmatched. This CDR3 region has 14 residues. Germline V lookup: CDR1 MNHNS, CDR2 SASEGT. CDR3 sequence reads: CASSGRQGGTEAFF. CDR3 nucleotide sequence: TGTGCCAGCAGTGGAAGACAGGGTGGGACTGAAGCTTTCTTT.

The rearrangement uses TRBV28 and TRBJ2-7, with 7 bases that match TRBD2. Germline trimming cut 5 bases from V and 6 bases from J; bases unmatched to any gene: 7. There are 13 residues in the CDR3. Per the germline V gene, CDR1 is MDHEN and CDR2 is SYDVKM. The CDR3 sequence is CASSPWGGTEQYF. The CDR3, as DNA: TGTGCCAGCAGTCCATGGGGGGGGACCGAGCAGTACTTC.

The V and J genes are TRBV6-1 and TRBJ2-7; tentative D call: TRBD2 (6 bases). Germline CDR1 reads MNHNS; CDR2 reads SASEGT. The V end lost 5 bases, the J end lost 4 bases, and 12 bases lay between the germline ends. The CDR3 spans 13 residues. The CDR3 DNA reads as TGTGCCAGCAGTACGACTAGACGGTACGAGCAGTACTTC. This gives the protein CASSTTRRYEQYF.

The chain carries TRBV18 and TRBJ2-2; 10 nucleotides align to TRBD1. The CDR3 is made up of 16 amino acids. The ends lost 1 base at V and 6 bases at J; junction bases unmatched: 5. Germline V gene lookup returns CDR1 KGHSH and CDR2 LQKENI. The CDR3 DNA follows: TGTGCCAGCTCACCACAGGGACAGGGGATCTCCGGGGAGCTGTTTTTT. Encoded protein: CASSPQGQGISGELFF.

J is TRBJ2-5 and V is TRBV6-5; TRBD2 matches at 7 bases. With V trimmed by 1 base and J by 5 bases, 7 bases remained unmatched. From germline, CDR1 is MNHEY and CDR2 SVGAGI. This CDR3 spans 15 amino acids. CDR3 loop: CASSYLGLGGETQYF. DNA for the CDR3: TGTGCCAGCAGTTACTTAGGACTAGGAGGCGAGACCCAGTACTTC.

The CDR3 loop is CSVGRALEETQYF. CDR3 DNA sequence: TGCAGCGTTGGTCGGGCATTGGAAGAGACCCAGTACTTC. This chain connects TRBV29-1 to TRBJ2-5, with D unclear. Germline V CDR1 and CDR2: SQVTM, ANQGSEA. The germline V and J ends were trimmed by 4 bases and 3 bases, with 12 bases remaining between them. This CDR3 contains 13 residues.

The CDR3 DNA follows: TGTGCCAGCAGCGCTCCGGGACAGGTGATGAACAATGAGCAGTTCTTC. Residues: CASSAPGQVMNNEQFF. The chain combines TRBV5-4 with TRBJ2-1; TRBD1 agrees at 8 bases. CDR3 length: 16 amino acids. V was clipped by 4 bases and J by 5 bases; unmatched bases: 11. Germline V gives CDR1 SGHNT, CDR2 YYREEE (reference sequence).

As DNA, the CDR3 is TGTGCCAGCAGTTCCGCTAGCGGGAGTACGGGCAATGAGCAGTTCTTC. Translation: CASSSASGSTGNEQFF. The rearrangement uses TRBV28 and TRBJ2-1, with 10 bases lining up with TRBD2. From germline, CDR1 is MDHEN and CDR2 SYDVKM. V dropped 4 bases and J dropped 6; count of bases not matched to a gene: 9. CDR3 length equals 16 residues.

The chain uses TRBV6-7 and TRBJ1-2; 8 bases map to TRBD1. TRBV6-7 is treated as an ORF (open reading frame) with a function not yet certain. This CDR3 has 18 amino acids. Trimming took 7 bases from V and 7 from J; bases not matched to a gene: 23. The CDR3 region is CASTYGGTGPTRRRGYTF. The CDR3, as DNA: TGTGCCAGCACCTACGGGGGGACAGGTCCAACCCGACGGCGTGGCTACACCTTC.

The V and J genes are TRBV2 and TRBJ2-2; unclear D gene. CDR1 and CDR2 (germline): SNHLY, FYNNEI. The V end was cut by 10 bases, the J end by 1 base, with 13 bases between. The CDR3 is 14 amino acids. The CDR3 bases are TGTGCCACCTCACTGGCAGTGAACACCGGGGAGCTGTTTTTT. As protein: CATSLAVNTGELFF.

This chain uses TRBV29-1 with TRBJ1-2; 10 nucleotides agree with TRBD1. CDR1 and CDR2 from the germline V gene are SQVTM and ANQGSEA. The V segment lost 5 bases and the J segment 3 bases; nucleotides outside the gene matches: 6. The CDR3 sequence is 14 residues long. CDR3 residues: CSVLPTGGYYGYTF. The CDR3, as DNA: TGCAGCGTTCTACCGACAGGGGGCTACTATGGCTACACCTTC.

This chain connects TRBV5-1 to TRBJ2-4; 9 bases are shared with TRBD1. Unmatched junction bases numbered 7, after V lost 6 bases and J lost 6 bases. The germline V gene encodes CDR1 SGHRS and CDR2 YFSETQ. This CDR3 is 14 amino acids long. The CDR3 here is CASTEPGQGNIQYF. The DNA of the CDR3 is TGCGCCAGCACCGAACCGGGACAGGGAAACATTCAGTACTTC. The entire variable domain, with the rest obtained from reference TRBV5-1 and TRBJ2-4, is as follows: KAGVTQTPRYLIKTRGQQVTLSCSPISGHRSVSWYQQTPGQGLQFLFEYFSETQRNKGNFPGRFSGRQFSNSRSEMNVSTLELGDSALYLCASTEPGQGNIQYFGAGTRLSVL.

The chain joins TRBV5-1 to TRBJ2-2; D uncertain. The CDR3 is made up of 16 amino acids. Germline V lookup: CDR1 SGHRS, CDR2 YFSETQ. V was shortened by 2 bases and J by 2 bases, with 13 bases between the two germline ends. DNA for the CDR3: TGCGCCAGCAGCTTCGGTGACCGGCCTAACACCGGGGAGCTGTTTTTT. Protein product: CASSFGDRPNTGELFF.

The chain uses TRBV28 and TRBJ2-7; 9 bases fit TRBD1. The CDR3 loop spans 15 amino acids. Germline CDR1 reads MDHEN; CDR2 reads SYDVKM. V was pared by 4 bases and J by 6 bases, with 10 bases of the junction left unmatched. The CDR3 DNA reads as TGTGCCAGCAGTTCCGGACAGGGGATCGGTCTCGAGCAGTACTTC. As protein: CASSSGQGIGLEQYF.

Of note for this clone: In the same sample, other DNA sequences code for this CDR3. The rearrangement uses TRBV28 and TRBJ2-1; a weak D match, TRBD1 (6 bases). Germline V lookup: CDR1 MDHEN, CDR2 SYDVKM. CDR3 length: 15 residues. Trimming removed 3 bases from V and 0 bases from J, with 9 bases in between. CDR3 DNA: TGTGCCAGCAGTTTGGTAGGGGGCTCCTACAATGAGCAGTTCTTC. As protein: CASSLVGGSYNEQFF.

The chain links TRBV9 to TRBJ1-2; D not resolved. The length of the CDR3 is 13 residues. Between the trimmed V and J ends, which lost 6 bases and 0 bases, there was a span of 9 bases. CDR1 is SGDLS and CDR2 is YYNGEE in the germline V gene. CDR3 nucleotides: TGTGCCAGCACGACGCAAGCTAACTATGGCTACACCTTC. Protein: CASTTQANYGYTF.

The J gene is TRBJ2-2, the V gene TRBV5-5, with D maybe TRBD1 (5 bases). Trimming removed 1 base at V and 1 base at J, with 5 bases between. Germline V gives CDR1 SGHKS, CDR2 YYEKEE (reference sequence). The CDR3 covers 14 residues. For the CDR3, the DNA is TGTGCCAGCAGCTTGCAGGGGAACACCGGGGAGCTGTTTTTT. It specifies CASSLQGNTGELFF.

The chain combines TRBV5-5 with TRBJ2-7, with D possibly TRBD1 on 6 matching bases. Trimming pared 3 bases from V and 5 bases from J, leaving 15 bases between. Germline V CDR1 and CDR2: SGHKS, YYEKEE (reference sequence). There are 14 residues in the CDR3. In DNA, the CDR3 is TGTGCCAGCAGCTACCTAACAGGGAACCACGAGCAGTACTTC. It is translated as CASSYLTGNHEQYF.

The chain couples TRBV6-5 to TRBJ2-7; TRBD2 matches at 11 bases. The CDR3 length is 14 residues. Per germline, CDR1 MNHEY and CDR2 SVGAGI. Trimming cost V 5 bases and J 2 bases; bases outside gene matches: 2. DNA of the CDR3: TGTGCCAGCAGTATAGCGGGAGGGACCTACGAGCAGTACTTC. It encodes CASSIAGGTYEQYF.

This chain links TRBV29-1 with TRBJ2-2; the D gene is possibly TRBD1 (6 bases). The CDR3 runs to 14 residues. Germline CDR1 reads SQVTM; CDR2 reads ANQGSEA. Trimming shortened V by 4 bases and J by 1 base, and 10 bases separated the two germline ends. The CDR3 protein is CSVGRGGNTGELFF. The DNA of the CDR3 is TGCAGCGTTGGGCGAGGGGGGAACACCGGGGAGCTGTTTTTT.